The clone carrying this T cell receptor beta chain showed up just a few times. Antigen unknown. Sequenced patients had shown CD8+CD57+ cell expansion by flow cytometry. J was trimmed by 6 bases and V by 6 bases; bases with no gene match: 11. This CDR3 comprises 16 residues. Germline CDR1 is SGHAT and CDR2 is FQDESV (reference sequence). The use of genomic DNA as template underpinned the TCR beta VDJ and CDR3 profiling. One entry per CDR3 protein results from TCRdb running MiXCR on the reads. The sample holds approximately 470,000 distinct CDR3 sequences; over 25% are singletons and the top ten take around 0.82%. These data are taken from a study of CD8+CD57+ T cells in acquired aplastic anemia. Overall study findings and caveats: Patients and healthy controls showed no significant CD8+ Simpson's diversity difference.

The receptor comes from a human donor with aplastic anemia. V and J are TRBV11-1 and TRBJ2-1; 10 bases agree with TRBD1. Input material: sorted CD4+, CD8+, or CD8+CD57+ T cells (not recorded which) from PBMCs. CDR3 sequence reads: CASRPSGTGDSNEQFF. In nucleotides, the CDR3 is TGTGCCAGCAGGCCCTCCGGGACAGGGGACTCCAATGAGCAGTTCTTC.